This T cell receptor (beta chain) was observed in a study of blood T cells in healthy people across ages. Overall study results and limits: While age rose, TCR beta diversity per million T cells dropped in a roughly linear way.

Primed by a sample-barcoded 5' primer and a J-beta primer mix, a second PCR proceeded for about 7 to 11 cycles. Each of the cDNA molecules was tagged by a template-switch adaptor with 12 random nucleotides. TCRdb redid the calling of the 5' RACE reads with MiXCR, one entry per CDR3 protein. The sample records approximately 800,000 distinct CDR3 sequences, around 24% being singletons. Regarding this clonotype: What it binds is not known.

V was cut by 2 bases and J by 8 bases, with 6 bases left in between. The germline V gene has CDR1 MNHNS and CDR2 SASEGT. This CDR3 contains 11 residues. Separately, the same data were catalogued under a study of T cells of mothers and their children. That study adds: Each mother yielded more than 10 million TCR beta CDR3 reads. Each child yielded millions of reads.

This chain uses TRBV6-1 with TRBJ1-1; D call uncertain. The source is a boy aged 5-17 years in good health. The sample was blood. CDR3 loop: CASSEMGEAFF. The CDR3, as DNA: TGTGCCAGCAGTGAAATGGGGGAAGCTTTCTTT.